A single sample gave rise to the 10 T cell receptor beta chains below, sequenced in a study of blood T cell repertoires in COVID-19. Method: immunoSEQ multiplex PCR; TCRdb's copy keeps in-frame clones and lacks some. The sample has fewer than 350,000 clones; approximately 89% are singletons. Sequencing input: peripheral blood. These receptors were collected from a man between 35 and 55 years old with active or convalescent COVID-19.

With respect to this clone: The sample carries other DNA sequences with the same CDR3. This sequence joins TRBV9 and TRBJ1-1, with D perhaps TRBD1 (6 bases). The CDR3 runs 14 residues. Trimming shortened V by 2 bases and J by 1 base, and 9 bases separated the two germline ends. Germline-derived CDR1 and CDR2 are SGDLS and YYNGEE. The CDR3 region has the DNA TGTGCCAGCAGCGTGCAACAGGGGAACACTGAAGCTTTCTTT. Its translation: CASSVQQGNTEAFF.

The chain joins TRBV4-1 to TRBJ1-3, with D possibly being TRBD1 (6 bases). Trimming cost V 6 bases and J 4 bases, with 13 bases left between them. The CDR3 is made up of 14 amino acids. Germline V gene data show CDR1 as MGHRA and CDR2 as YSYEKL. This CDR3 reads CASRPTGLGNTIYF. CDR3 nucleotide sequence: TGCGCCAGCAGACCAACAGGGTTGGGAAACACCATATATTTT.

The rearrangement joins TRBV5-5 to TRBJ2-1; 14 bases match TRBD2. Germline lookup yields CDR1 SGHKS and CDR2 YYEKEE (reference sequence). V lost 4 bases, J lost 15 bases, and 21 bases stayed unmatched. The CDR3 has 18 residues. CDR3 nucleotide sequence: TGTGCCAGCAGCCCCGGGACTAGCGGGAGTACAAACCCCAAAGCGCGGTTCTTC. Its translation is CASSPGTSGSTNPKARFF.

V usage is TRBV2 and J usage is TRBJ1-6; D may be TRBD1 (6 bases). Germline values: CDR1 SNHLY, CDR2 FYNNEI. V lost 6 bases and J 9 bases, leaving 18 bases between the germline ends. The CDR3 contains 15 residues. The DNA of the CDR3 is TGTGCCAGCAGCGAGGACAGTCCAACTGTTTCACCCCTCCACTTT. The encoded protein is CASSEDSPTVSPLHF.

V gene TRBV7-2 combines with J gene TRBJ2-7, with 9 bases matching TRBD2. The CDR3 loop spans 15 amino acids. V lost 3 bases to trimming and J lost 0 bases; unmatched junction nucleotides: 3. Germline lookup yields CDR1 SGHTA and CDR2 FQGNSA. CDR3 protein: CASSFSGRGSYEQYF. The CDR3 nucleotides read TGTGCCAGCAGCTTTAGCGGGAGAGGCTCCTACGAGCAGTACTTC.

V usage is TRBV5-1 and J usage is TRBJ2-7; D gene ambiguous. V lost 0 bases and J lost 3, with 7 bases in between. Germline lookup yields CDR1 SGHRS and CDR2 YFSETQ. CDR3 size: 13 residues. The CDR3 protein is CASSLVPDYEQYF. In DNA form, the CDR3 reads TGCGCCAGCAGCTTGGTTCCAGACTACGAGCAGTACTTC.

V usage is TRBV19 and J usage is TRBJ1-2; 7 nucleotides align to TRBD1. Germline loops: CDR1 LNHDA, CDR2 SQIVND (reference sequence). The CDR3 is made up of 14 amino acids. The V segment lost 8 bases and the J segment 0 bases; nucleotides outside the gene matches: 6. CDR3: CASWTGTANYGYTF. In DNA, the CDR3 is TGTGCCAGTTGGACCGGGACAGCTAACTATGGCTACACCTTC.

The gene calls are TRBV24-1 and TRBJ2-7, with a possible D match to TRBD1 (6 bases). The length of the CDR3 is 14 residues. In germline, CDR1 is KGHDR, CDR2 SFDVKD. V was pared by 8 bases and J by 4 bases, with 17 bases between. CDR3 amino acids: CATTPGQTFYEQYF. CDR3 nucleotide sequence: TGTGCCACCACCCCTGGACAGACTTTTTACGAGCAGTACTTC.

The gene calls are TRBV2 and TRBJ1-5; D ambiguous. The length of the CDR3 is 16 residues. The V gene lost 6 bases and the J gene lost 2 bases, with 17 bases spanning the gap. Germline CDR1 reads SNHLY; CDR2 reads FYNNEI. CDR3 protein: CASSLERVRGNQPQHF. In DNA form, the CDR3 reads TGTGCCAGCAGCCTCGAACGGGTTCGGGGCAATCAGCCCCAGCATTTT.

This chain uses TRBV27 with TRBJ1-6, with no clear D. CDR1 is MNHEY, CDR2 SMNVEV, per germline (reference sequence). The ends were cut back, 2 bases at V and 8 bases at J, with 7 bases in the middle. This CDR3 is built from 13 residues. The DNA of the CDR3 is TGTGCCAGCAGTTTAGTTCGGGATTCACCCCTCCACTTT. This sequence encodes CASSLVRDSPLHF.